The 12 T cell receptor beta chains reported below all come from one sample, sequenced in a study of CD8 T cells in ankylosing spondylitis. The study's findings and limits: There was a TCR beta motif, made of several highly homologous variants, that appeared characteristic of ankylosing spondylitis blood.

TCRdb re-derived calls from the 5' RACE reads in MiXCR, one entry per CDR3 protein. This table holds 700,000 or so distinct CDR3 sequences, around a fifth found once. These receptors have no identified antigens. The specimen sequenced was blood, either unsorted or a sorted T cell fraction (not recorded which). Source of these receptors: a male donor with ankylosing spondylitis.

This chain links TRBV27 with TRBJ2-7, with D possibly matching TRBD1 (7 bases). Germline CDR1 MNHEY, CDR2 SMNVEV (reference sequence). The V gene lost 10 bases and the J gene lost 6 bases, with 19 bases spanning the gap. This CDR3 comprises 13 residues. CDR3 coding DNA: TGTGCCATATCGCCCCAGGGGGGCCTCGAGCAGTACTTC. The encoded protein is CAISPQGGLEQYF.

V and J are TRBV25-1 and TRBJ2-7; D remains unclear. CDR3 length: 14 amino acids. V was pared by 3 bases and J by 1 base, with 10 bases between. CDR1 and CDR2 from the germline V gene are MGHDK and SYGVNS. This CDR3 reads CASSESASSYEQYF. CDR3 sequence (DNA): TGTGCCAGCAGTGAGTCGGCTAGTTCCTACGAGCAGTACTTC.

This clonotype showed up just a few times. This sequence joins TRBV27 and TRBJ2-1, with TRBD1 matching 9 bases. The V gene's germline CDR1 is MNHEY and CDR2 SMNVEV (reference sequence). The CDR3 has 14 residues. V shed 2 bases and J 7 bases; nucleotides not matched to a gene: 3. CDR3 loop: CASSLIGTGNEQFF. The CDR3 DNA reads TGTGCCAGCAGTTTAATCGGGACAGGGAATGAGCAGTTCTTC.

This clonotype was picked up many times. The chain recombines TRBV20-1 with TRBJ2-5; 12 bases are a match to TRBD2. The CDR3 loop spans 19 amino acids. J was trimmed by 4 bases and V by 0 bases; bases with no gene match: 15. Looked up from germline, CDR1 is DFQATT and CDR2 is SNEGSKA (reference sequence). The CDR3 loop is CSARDTSRASGRAGETQYF. CDR3 coding DNA: TGCAGTGCTAGAGATACCTCCCGGGCTAGCGGGAGGGCCGGAGAGACCCAGTACTTC.

This clonotype was seen more than once but under ten times. J is TRBJ2-5 and V is TRBV20-1, with TRBD1 identical over 7 bases. The CDR3 is 15 residues long. The ends lost 2 bases at V and 4 bases at J; junction bases unmatched: 10. Germline V lookup: CDR1 DFQATT, CDR2 SNEGSKA (reference sequence). The CDR3 here is CSARKVTGQGETQYF. CDR3 bases: TGCAGTGCTAGAAAGGTGACAGGGCAGGGAGAGACCCAGTACTTC.

The chain carries TRBV20-1 and TRBJ2-1, with TRBD2 matching over 10 bases. V lost 3 bases, J lost 4 bases, and 3 bases stayed unmatched. In germline, CDR1 is DFQATT, CDR2 SNEGSKA (reference sequence). There are 14 residues in the CDR3. The CDR3 nucleotides read TGCAGTGCTAGCCTGGGACTAGCGTACAATGAGCAGTTCTTC. This codes for CSASLGLAYNEQFF.

A few counts support this clonotype. The chain links TRBV12-3 or TRBV12-4 to TRBJ1-6, with D uncertain. The CDR3 spans 12 residues. V was trimmed by 5 bases and J by 9 bases, leaving 8 bases between them. The CDR3 DNA follows: TGTGCCAGCAGTGCCATAGGTTCACCCCTCCACTTT. This codes for CASSAIGSPLHF.

The CDR3, as DNA: TGCGCCAGCAGCCAAGACAGGGAGTCCGAGCAGTACTTC. Translated, it gives CASSQDRESEQYF. The V and J genes are TRBV4-1 and TRBJ2-7; the D call may be TRBD1 or TRBD2 (5 bases each). Trimming stripped 0 bases from V and 6 bases from J, with 9 bases between. CDR1 MGHRA and CDR2 YSYEKL come from the germline V gene. This CDR3 has 13 residues.

This clonotype was seen only a few times. V is TRBV7-2 and J is TRBJ1-2; D not resolved. The germline V gene has CDR1 SGHTA and CDR2 FQGNSA. Trimming removed 5 bases at V and 0 bases at J, with 10 bases between. The CDR3 contains 14 residues. CDR3: CASSPPVANYGYTF. CDR3 nucleotides: TGTGCCAGCAGCCCCCCAGTAGCTAACTATGGCTACACCTTC.

Note on this clonotype: The junction and the germline gene differ at one end; a read error may be behind it. This chain links TRBV7-2 with TRBJ1-2; 8 bases are shared with TRBD1. Looked up from germline, CDR1 is SGHTA and CDR2 is FQGNSA. The CDR3 spans 15 residues. CDR3 residues: CASSPWTGLNYGCTF. CDR3 DNA sequence: TGTGCCAGCAGCCCGTGGACAGGGTTAAACTATGGCTGCACCTTC. Full variable domain (outside the CDR3, taken from reference TRBV7-2 and TRBJ1-2): GAGVSQSPSNKVTEKGKDVELRCDPISGHTALYWYRQSLGQGLEFLIYFQGNSAPDKSGLPSDRFSAERTGGSVSTLTIQRTQQEDSAVYLCASSPWTGLNYGCTFGSGTRLTVV.

The chain combines TRBV20-1 with TRBJ2-1; D remains ambiguous. Trimming removed 1 base from V and 7 bases from J, with 11 bases in between. Germline V gene data show CDR1 as DFQATT and CDR2 as SNEGSKA (reference sequence). The CDR3 is made up of 13 amino acids. This CDR3 reads CSARVGFENEQFF. The CDR3 DNA is TGCAGTGCTAGAGTGGGTTTTGAAAATGAGCAGTTCTTC.

This clonotype turned up a few times. The chain combines TRBV20-1 with TRBJ1-2, with D possibly TRBD1 on 5 matching bases. This CDR3 has 14 amino acids. Looked up from germline, CDR1 is DFQATT and CDR2 is SNEGSKA (reference sequence). Trimming took 0 bases from V and 3 from J, leaving 11 bases between them. The CDR3 DNA reads as TGCAGTGCTAGAGAGGCAGGCAGGGACTATGGCTACACCTTC. Its translation: CSAREAGRDYGYTF.